Sequencing of this TCR beta chain was carried out in a study of cytomegalovirus exposure and HLA in healthy donors. General study results and limits: The authors enumerated around 150 TCR beta chains as linked to cytomegalovirus.

Looked up from germline, CDR1 is ENHRY and CDR2 is SYGVKD. The CDR3 extends over 15 amino acids. V trimming: 10 bases; J trimming: 1 base; junction bases outside the gene matches: 11. 60 Vbeta and 13 Jbeta primers were used in PCR. Data came from immunoSEQ multiplex PCR; TCRdb stores just in-frame clones and leaves some out. The table shows 150,000 to 200,000 clones, with 70% to 90% occurring only once. To note about this clone: Its antigen remains unknown.

This sequence joins TRBV10-3 and TRBJ1-1; 8 bases agree with TRBD1. The TCR sequence derives from a man aged 18 to 35 in good health and CMV-seropositive. Material: PBMCs. CDR3 bases: TGTGCCACTCACACGACCGGGACAGGGAACACTGAAGCTTTCTTT. The encoded protein is CATHTTGTGNTEAFF.